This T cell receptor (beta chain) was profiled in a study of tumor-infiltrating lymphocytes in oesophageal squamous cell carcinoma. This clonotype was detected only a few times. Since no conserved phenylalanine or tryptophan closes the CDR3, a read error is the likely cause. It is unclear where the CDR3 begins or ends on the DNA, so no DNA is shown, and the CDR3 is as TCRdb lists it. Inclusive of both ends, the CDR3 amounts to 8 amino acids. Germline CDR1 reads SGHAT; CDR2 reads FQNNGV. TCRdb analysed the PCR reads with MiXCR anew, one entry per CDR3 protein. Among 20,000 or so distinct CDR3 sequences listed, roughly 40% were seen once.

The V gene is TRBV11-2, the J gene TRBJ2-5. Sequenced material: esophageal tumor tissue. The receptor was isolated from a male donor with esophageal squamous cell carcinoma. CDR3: CASSFNRL.